Sequencing of this T cell receptor (beta chain) was carried out in a study of lymphopenia after photon versus proton radiotherapy. Notes on the study in general: After the lymphocyte nadir, photon-treated repertoires showed oligoclonal expansion, especially of CD8+ Temra cells. Authors raise, but do not show, better survival with proton therapy. Photon-treated patients lost naive T cells and TCR diversity; proton-treated stayed stable. A bigger post-nadir fall in TCR diversity correlated inversely with survival time in deceased patients.

Assay used: immunoSEQ multiplex PCR; TCRdb lists only in-frame clones, some missing. The data show more than 11,000 clones, 82% seen once. This clone has more than one count but fewer than ten. The antigen remains undetermined. Per germline, CDR1 LNHDA and CDR2 SQIVND (reference sequence). The CDR3 is 13 residues long. Deletions cut 10 bases from V and 7 bases from J, with 14 bases between. The TCR originated in a man aged 45-65 years with gastric cancer. The source was peripheral blood, collected from a patient treated with photon-based radiotherapy. The chain couples TRBV19 to TRBJ1-6; possible D gene TRBD1, 5 bases. The CDR3 sequence: CATPPGQNSPLHF. DNA for the CDR3: TGTGCCACCCCCCCGGGGCAAAATTCACCCCTCCACTTT.